Presented here are 25 T cell receptor beta chains from one specimen sequenced in a study of control samples from healthy donors and cancer patients. Method: immunoSEQ multiplex PCR; TCRdb's copy keeps in-frame clones and lacks some. The sample holds approximately 89,000 clones, more than 70% seen once. The specimen was blood. These receptors came from a man in his forties or fifties in good health.

The rearrangement joins TRBV3-1 (or the pseudogene TRBV3-2) to TRBJ2-5; 10 bases match TRBD2. The germline CDR1 and CDR2 sequences are LGHDT and YNNKEL (reference sequence). V lost 6 bases, J lost 6 bases, and 7 bases stayed unmatched. The CDR3 is 14 residues long. This chain's CDR3 is CASRQPSGGKTQYF. The CDR3 coding sequence is TGTGCCAGCAGACAGCCTAGCGGGGGAAAGACCCAGTACTTC.

This chain uses TRBV7-9 with TRBJ1-4, with D maybe TRBD1 (5 bases). Trimming pared 2 bases from V and 7 bases from J, leaving 14 bases between. This CDR3 has 15 residues. The germline gives CDR1 SEHNR, CDR2 FQNEAQ (reference sequence). The CDR3 protein is CASSLNSQGGEKLFF. As DNA, the CDR3 is TGTGCCAGCAGCTTAAATTCCCAGGGAGGTGAAAAACTGTTTTTT.

The CDR3 sequence: CASSYPGGLNTDTQYF. CDR3 nucleotide sequence: TGTGCCAGCAGTTACCCAGGGGGCCTTAACACAGATACGCAGTATTTT. The chain joins TRBV6-5 to TRBJ2-3, with 8 bases that match TRBD1. V shed 2 bases, J shed 2 bases, and the junction held 6 bases outside the gene matches. Germline CDR1 is MNHEY and CDR2 is SVGAGI. The CDR3 is 16 amino acids.

The CDR3 is CASSYDVSPNEKLFF. CDR3 DNA: TGTGCCAGCAGCTACGACGTTAGCCCTAATGAAAAACTGTTTTTT. The chain uses TRBV11-2 and TRBJ1-4; unclear D gene. Trimming removed 4 bases at V and 3 bases at J, with 12 bases between. Germline CDR1 SGHAT, CDR2 FQNNGV. This CDR3 has 15 amino acids.

By frequency in the sample, this clone is medium-sized. V gene TRBV2 combines with J gene TRBJ1-1; D not certain. The germline gives CDR1 SNHLY, CDR2 FYNNEI. CDR3 length: 11 residues. The V end was cut by 8 bases, the J end by 3 bases, with 7 bases between. The CDR3, as DNA: TGTGCCAGCTCTTGGGACACTGAAGCTTTCTTT. As protein: CASSWDTEAFF.

This clone showed up just once. The rearrangement joins TRBV3-1 (or the pseudogene TRBV3-2) to TRBJ1-1, with D maybe TRBD1 (6 bases). The CDR3 contains 16 residues. The V end was cut by 1 base, the J end by 1 base, with 13 bases between. CDR1 is LGHDT, CDR2 YNNKEL, per germline (reference sequence). The CDR3 spells CASSQGSAGANTEAFF. CDR3 DNA: TGTGCCAGCAGCCAAGGATCCGCAGGGGCGAACACTGAAGCTTTCTTT.

The V call is TRBV5-1, the J call TRBJ2-3; 8 bases fit TRBD1. The CDR3 runs 15 residues. V shed 4 bases, J shed 1 base, and the junction held 5 bases outside the gene matches. The germline CDR1 and CDR2 sequences are SGHRS and YFSETQ. CDR3 protein: CASSQGQAGTDTQYF. The CDR3 nucleotides are TGCGCCAGCAGCCAGGGACAGGCGGGCACAGATACGCAGTATTTT.

V gene TRBV11-3 combines with J gene TRBJ2-3, with TRBD1 as a possible D gene (6 bases). The CDR3 has 16 residues. Germline assignment: CDR1 SGHNT and CDR2 YENEEA. V was clipped by 2 bases and J by 2 bases, with 14 bases between them. CDR3 protein: CASSLSWGRDTDTQYF. As DNA, the CDR3 is TGTGCCAGCAGCTTATCGTGGGGGCGCGACACAGATACGCAGTATTTT.

The J gene is TRBJ1-1, the V gene TRBV6-5, with TRBD1 matching 7 bases. The CDR3 sequence is 12 residues long. The germline CDR1 and CDR2 sequences are MNHEY and SVGAGI. V trimming: 6 bases; J trimming: 10 bases; junction bases outside the gene matches: 8. The CDR3, as DNA: TGTGCCAGCAGCCCCGAACAGGGGAGAGCTTTCTTT. Its translation is CASSPEQGRAFF.

This clone is a singleton in its sample. This chain links TRBV24-1 with TRBJ2-5; TRBD1 agrees at 9 bases. Germline V gene data show CDR1 as KGHDR and CDR2 as SFDVKD. This CDR3 region has 16 residues. The trim removed 2 bases at V and 4 bases at J, leaving 7 bases unmatched. The CDR3 sequence is CATSDSRQGVVETQYF. The DNA of the CDR3 is TGTGCCACCAGTGATTCCAGACAGGGGGTTGTAGAGACCCAGTACTTC.

The rearrangement joins TRBV18 to TRBJ2-2, with D unclear. CDR1 and CDR2 from the germline V gene are KGHSH and LQKENI. V was pared by 3 bases and J by 0 bases, with 14 bases between. The CDR3 is 17 amino acids. CDR3 region: CASSPPSAVSNTGELFF. The CDR3 DNA is TGTGCCAGCTCACCTCCCAGCGCCGTTTCGAACACCGGGGAGCTGTTTTTT.

The J gene is TRBJ2-7, the V gene TRBV7-9, with 9 bases identical to TRBD2. This CDR3 is 16 amino acids long. Germline lookup yields CDR1 SEHNR and CDR2 FQNEAQ (reference sequence). V was pared by 1 base and J by 4 bases, with 8 bases of the junction left unmatched. CDR3 sequence (DNA): TGTGCCAGCAGCTTAGAGGATAGCGGGAGTTGGTACGAGCAGTACTTC. It encodes CASSLEDSGSWYEQYF.

The chain links TRBV30 to TRBJ2-7; D perhaps matches TRBD1 (6 bases). In germline, CDR1 is GTSNPN, CDR2 SVGIG (reference sequence). This CDR3 region has 12 residues. Trimming left V 8 bases short and J 4 bases short, with 15 bases between. The CDR3 coding sequence is TGTGCCACGGACAGAACTAGATACGAGCAGTACTTC. This gives the protein CATDRTRYEQYF.

This clone was counted a few times. At one end, the junction sequence differs from germline, possibly due to a read error. The chain uses TRBV7-7 and TRBJ1-4; D may be TRBD1 (5 bases). CDR3 length: 15 residues. Germline CDR1 and CDR2: SSHAT and FNYEAQ (reference sequence). The CDR3 nucleotides are TGTGCTAGCAGCTTAAGGGGAGGTTTGGATGAAAAACTGTTTTTT. Translating it yields CASSLRGGLDEKLFF.

DNA for the CDR3: TGTGCCAGCAATCTAGCGGCCACAGATACGCAGTATTTT. Translating gives CASNLAATDTQYF. The chain has TRBV7-6 and TRBJ2-3; 7 bases match TRBD2. V was pared by 7 bases and J by 2 bases, with 3 bases of the junction left unmatched. The germline V gene has CDR1 SGHVS and CDR2 FNYEAQ. CDR3 length equals 13 residues.

J is TRBJ2-7 and V is TRBV28; perhaps TRBD1 as D (6 bases). V shed 5 bases and J shed 5 bases, with 10 bases lying between them. Looked up from germline, CDR1 is MDHEN and CDR2 is SYDVKM. CDR3 size: 12 residues. The CDR3 region is CASSRQGNEQYF. CDR3 in DNA: TGTGCCAGCAGTCGTCAGGGGAACGAGCAGTACTTC.

This clone was counted once. The genes are TRBV3-1 (or the pseudogene TRBV3-2) and TRBJ2-7; tentatively, D is TRBD1 (5 bases). Between the trimmed V and J ends, which lost 1 base and 1 base, there was a span of 11 bases. Germline values: CDR1 LGHDT, CDR2 YNNKEL (reference sequence). This CDR3 comprises 15 residues. CDR3 protein: CASSQVNAGSYEQYF. The CDR3 DNA sequence: TGTGCCAGCAGCCAAGTCAACGCAGGGTCCTACGAGCAGTACTTC.

The V call is TRBV6-2 or TRBV6-3, the J call TRBJ1-2; TRBD1 agrees at 9 bases. The V and J ends lost 4 bases and 7 bases, in that order; junction bases with no gene match: 7. Germline-derived CDR1 and CDR2 are MNHEY and SVGEGT. The CDR3 covers 14 residues. Here the CDR3 reads CASSWGQGMGGYTF. In nucleotides, the CDR3 is TGTGCCAGCAGTTGGGGACAGGGCATGGGTGGCTACACCTTC.

This chain joins TRBV18 and TRBJ2-2; D perhaps matches TRBD2 (6 bases). The CDR3 spans 14 residues. Trimming took 6 bases from V and 6 from J, leaving 14 bases between them. CDR1 and CDR2 from the germline V gene are KGHSH and LQKENI. As DNA, the CDR3 is TGTGCCAGCTCCCGGGCCGGAGGGGCCGGGGAGCTGTTTTTT. Protein: CASSRAGGAGELFF. Supplemented by reference TRBV18 and TRBJ2-2, the full variable domain reads NAGVMQNPRHLVRRRGQEARLRCSPMKGHSHVYWYRQLPEEGLKFMVYLQKENIIDESGMPKERFSAEFPKEGPSILRIQQVVRGDSAAYFCASSRAGGAGELFFGEGSRLTVL.

The chain couples TRBV7-2 to TRBJ2-7; 11 bases match TRBD1. The length of the CDR3 is 15 residues. The junction had 8 bases not matched to a gene; V was cut back by 5 bases and J by 5 bases. Germline V gene sequence: CDR1 SGHTA, CDR2 FQGNSA. DNA of the CDR3: TGTGCCAGCAGCCGGACAGGGGGCGGTTCACACGAGCAGTACTTC. This gives the protein CASSRTGGGSHEQYF.

The J gene is TRBJ1-2, the V gene TRBV5-4, with TRBD1 identical over 11 bases. The CDR3 is 13 residues long. Germline V lookup: CDR1 SGHNT, CDR2 YYREEE (reference sequence). Germline trimming cut 1 base from V and 13 bases from J; bases unmatched to any gene: 6. CDR3 sequence: CASSLRDRGGPTF. The CDR3 DNA reads as TGTGCCAGCAGCTTGCGGGACAGGGGGGGTCCCACCTTC.

This chain joins TRBV5-6 and TRBJ2-5, with 8 bases matching TRBD1. Germline trimming cut 5 bases from V and 5 bases from J; bases unmatched to any gene: 8. Germline lookup yields CDR1 SGHDT and CDR2 YYEEEE. The CDR3 has 14 residues. The CDR3: CASRTQGAGETQYF. For the CDR3, the DNA is TGTGCCAGCAGGACCCAGGGGGCGGGGGAGACCCAGTACTTC. Combining the CDR3 with reference TRBV5-6 and TRBJ2-5 gives the whole variable domain DAGVTQSPTHLIKTRGQQVTLRCSPKSGHDTVSWYQQALGQGPQFIFQYYEEEERQRGNFPDRFSGHQFPNYSSELNVNALLLGDSALYLCASRTQGAGETQYFGPGTRLLVL.

V usage is TRBV6-5 and J usage is TRBJ2-3; possibly TRBD1 for D (6 bases). Germline CDR1 MNHEY, CDR2 SVGAGI. V gave up 2 bases and J gave up 4 bases, with 10 bases separating them. This CDR3 is built from 14 residues. The CDR3: CASSYQGSADTQYF. CDR3 DNA sequence: TGTGCCAGCAGTTACCAGGGGAGCGCAGATACGCAGTATTTT.

This sequence joins TRBV7-2 and TRBJ1-5; no reliable D call. The germline V gene encodes CDR1 SGHTA and CDR2 FQGNSA. The CDR3 runs to 15 residues. Trimming took off 0 bases at V and 4 bases at J, with 10 bases between the two ends. CDR3: CASSLASTPNQPQHF. CDR3 DNA: TGTGCCAGCAGCTTAGCGTCGACCCCTAATCAGCCCCAGCATTTT.

The chain couples TRBV4-1 to TRBJ1-2, with a weak D call TRBD1 (6 bases). The CDR3 loop spans 19 amino acids. The germline V gene encodes CDR1 MGHRA and CDR2 YSYEKL. The V and J ends lost 1 base and 0 bases respectively, with 21 bases between them. The DNA of the CDR3 is TGCGCCAGCAGCCAAGCGTTGTTAGGACAGAAGGGGTCTAACTATGGCTACACCTTC. This gives the protein CASSQALLGQKGSNYGYTF.